This T cell receptor (beta chain) appears in the sequencing data of a study of breast tumors, draining lymph nodes, adjacent tissues. General observations from the study: Compared with lymph nodes, tumors were less diverse; compared with nontumor tissue, more. Luminal-like breast cancer showed significantly higher tumor–nontumor repertoire similarity than basal-like.

The CDR3 runs to 13 residues. Germline lookup yields CDR1 KGHDR and CDR2 SFDVKD. Trimming took off 2 bases at V and 0 bases at J, with 3 bases between the two ends. This clonotype occurred many times. Its specificity is not known. TCRdb processed the multiplex PCR reads anew with MiXCR; each CDR3 protein has one entry. The table lists around 25,000 distinct CDR3 sequences, 23% of them singletons. The chain couples TRBV24-1 to TRBJ1-2; unclear D gene. What was sequenced was breast tumor tissue. The source of this sequence is a female donor with breast cancer. Some clones in this sample may be carry-over from other donors' samples. The CDR3 loop reads CATSDSTNYGYTF. The CDR3 DNA is TGTGCCACCAGTGATTCGACTAACTATGGCTACACCTTC.